A single sample is the source of the 23 T cell receptor beta chains below, sequenced in a study of T cell changes during pregnancy in multiple sclerosis. The data were produced by immunoSEQ multiplex PCR, yet TCRdb's version contains in-frame clones alone and is incomplete. The sample includes 80,000 or so clones, just over 90% of them seen just once. The material was peripheral blood, obtained before pregnancy. These receptors originate from a female donor with multiple sclerosis, enrolled in a pregnancy study.

V and J are TRBV9 and TRBJ1-4, with 9 bases that match TRBD1. CDR1 and CDR2 (germline): SGDLS, YYNGEE. V gave up 0 bases and J gave up 2 bases; unmatched junction bases: 5. The CDR3 is made up of 17 amino acids. The CDR3 sequence: CASSVAPGTGTNEKLFF. Written as DNA, the CDR3 is TGTGCCAGCAGCGTAGCCCCCGGGACAGGGACTAATGAAAAACTGTTTTTT.

The J gene is TRBJ2-2, the V gene TRBV27, with a weak D call TRBD2 (5 bases). Trimming stripped 7 bases from V and 4 bases from J, with 13 bases between. The CDR3 consists of 14 residues. Germline V gene sequence: CDR1 MNHEY, CDR2 SMNVEV (reference sequence). The CDR3 nucleotides read TGTGCCAGCACCCCGGGAATGGGCACCGGGGAGCTGTTTTTT. It encodes CASTPGMGTGELFF.

The rearrangement links TRBV6-1 to TRBJ1-3, with D perhaps TRBD1 (5 bases). The CDR3 totals 17 residues. The V gene lost 2 bases and the J gene lost 0 bases, with 14 bases spanning the gap. Germline V gene sequence: CDR1 MNHNS, CDR2 SASEGT. The CDR3 DNA reads TGTGCCAGCAGTGAAAGTCGGGGGAGAATCTCTGGAAACACCATATATTTT. Amino acid sequence: CASSESRGRISGNTIYF.

The V gene is TRBV7-9, the J gene TRBJ2-5; TRBD1 agrees at 7 bases. Germline V gives CDR1 SEHNR, CDR2 FQNEAQ (reference sequence). Unmatched junction bases numbered 12, after V lost 5 bases and J lost 6 bases. This CDR3 region has 15 residues. This CDR3 is CASSLGTVNLQTQYF. The CDR3 DNA is TGTGCCAGCAGCCTGGGGACAGTAAACCTCCAGACCCAGTACTTC. The entire variable domain, with the rest obtained from reference TRBV7-9 and TRBJ2-5, is as follows: DTGVSQNPRHKITKRGQNVTFRCDPISEHNRLYWYRQTLGQGPEFLTYFQNEAQLEKSRLLSDRFSAERPKGSFSTLEIQRTEQGDSAMYLCASSLGTVNLQTQYFGPGTRLLVL.

This clone was observed a handful of times. The chain recombines TRBV13 with TRBJ1-6; weak D call: TRBD1 (5 bases). The CDR3 covers 15 residues. Per germline, CDR1 PRHDT and CDR2 FYEKMQ (reference sequence). V dropped 1 base and J dropped 7 bases, with 11 bases sitting between them. CDR3 nucleotide sequence: TGTGCCAGCAGCTTAGAACGGGGACTAAATTCACCCCTCCACTTT. This gives the protein CASSLERGLNSPLHF.

The J gene is TRBJ2-1, the V gene TRBV15; 14 nucleotides align to TRBD2. The CDR3 is 17 amino acids. V shed 4 bases, J shed 2 bases, and the junction held 4 bases outside the gene matches. CDR1 is LNHNV and CDR2 is YYDKDF in the germline V gene (reference sequence). CDR3 loop: CATSTGLAGGTYNEQFF. The CDR3 DNA is TGTGCCACCAGCACCGGACTAGCGGGGGGAACCTACAATGAGCAGTTCTTC.

This sequence joins TRBV27 and TRBJ2-7; perhaps TRBD1 as D (6 bases). Germline CDR1 MNHEY, CDR2 SMNVEV (reference sequence). The CDR3 runs 14 residues. Trimming took 6 bases from V and 2 from J, leaving 14 bases between them. The DNA for the CDR3 is TGTGCCAGCAGCCCCTCGGGACAAGCCTACGAGCAGTACTTC. This codes for CASSPSGQAYEQYF.

The DNA of the CDR3 is TGTGCCAGCAGCGGCGGGACTAGCGGGGGAGAAGAGACCCAGTACTTC. Protein product: CASSGGTSGGEETQYF. V is TRBV9 and J is TRBJ2-5, with 14 bases lining up with TRBD2. CDR1 is SGDLS, CDR2 YYNGEE, per germline. CDR3 size: 16 residues. The ends lost 3 bases at V and 3 bases at J; junction bases unmatched: 4. The whole variable domain, filled in from reference TRBV9 and TRBJ2-5, reads DSGVTQTPKHLITATGQRVTLRCSPRSGDLSVYWYQQSLDQGLQFLIQYYNGEERAKGNILERFSAQQFPDLHSELNLSSLELGDSALYFCASSGGTSGGEETQYFGPGTRLLVL.

V and J are TRBV19 and TRBJ1-1; 11 nucleotides align to TRBD1. This CDR3 spans 15 amino acids. The V and J ends lost 6 bases and 6 bases, in that order; junction bases with no gene match: 9. Per the germline V gene, CDR1 is LNHDA and CDR2 is SQIVND (reference sequence). The CDR3 reads CASSLGQGGLPEAFF. The CDR3 region has the DNA TGTGCCAGTAGCTTGGGACAGGGGGGTCTACCTGAAGCTTTCTTT.

J is TRBJ2-3 and V is TRBV7-2, with 14 nucleotides matching TRBD2. Germline V gene data show CDR1 as SGHTA and CDR2 as FQGNSA. The CDR3 runs to 17 residues. Trimming cost V 5 bases and J 0 bases; bases outside gene matches: 4. CDR3 region: CASSRLAGGGSTDTQYF. CDR3 sequence (DNA): TGTGCCAGCAGCCGACTAGCGGGGGGGGGAAGCACAGATACGCAGTATTTT.

The V call is TRBV2, the J call TRBJ2-1; the match to TRBD2 covers 9 bases. The CDR3 is 15 amino acids. Trimming took 7 bases from V and 4 from J; bases not matched to a gene: 8. Germline V CDR1 and CDR2: SNHLY, FYNNEI. As DNA, the CDR3 is TGTGCCAGCAAGTCAATAAGCGGGGGGTACAATGAGCAGTTCTTC. Translation: CASKSISGGYNEQFF.

The V gene is TRBV7-9, the J gene TRBJ2-1, with TRBD2 as a possible D gene (5 bases). Germline CDR1 reads SEHNR; CDR2 reads FQNEAQ (reference sequence). The CDR3 has 13 residues. The V gene lost 4 bases and the J gene lost 7 bases, with 11 bases spanning the gap. The CDR3 DNA sequence: TGTGCCAGCAGCTATGCCCCGGGGAATGAGCAGTTCTTC. It specifies CASSYAPGNEQFF. The full variable domain, in which reference TRBV7-9 and TRBJ2-1 provide the parts outside the CDR3, is DTGVSQNPRHKITKRGQNVTFRCDPISEHNRLYWYRQTLGQGPEFLTYFQNEAQLEKSRLLSDRFSAERPKGSFSTLEIQRTEQGDSAMYLCASSYAPGNEQFFGPGTRLTVL.

This clone was seen only a few times. The chain has TRBV30 and TRBJ2-2; TRBD2 matches 8 bases. The CDR3 has 13 amino acids. V lost 7 bases and J lost 4; bases outside the gene matches: 5. Germline V CDR1 and CDR2: GTSNPN, SVGIG (reference sequence). The DNA of the CDR3 is TGTGCCTTTCGACTAGCGATCACCGGGGAGCTGTTTTTT. Translating gives CAFRLAITGELFF.

The V gene is TRBV10-1, the J gene TRBJ2-3; D might be TRBD2 (5 bases). CDR3 length equals 14 residues. V was shortened by 0 bases and J by 7 bases, with 11 bases between the two germline ends. Germline CDR1 reads WNHNN; CDR2 reads SYGVQD (reference sequence). CDR3 amino acids: CASSESRRRYTQYF. In DNA form, the CDR3 reads TGCGCCAGCAGTGAGTCGAGGAGGCGGTATACGCAGTATTTT.

This rearrangement joins TRBV9 to TRBJ1-4; 9 bases fit TRBD1. V was pared by 4 bases and J by 8 bases, with 12 bases of the junction left unmatched. Germline values: CDR1 SGDLS, CDR2 YYNGEE. The CDR3 extends over 16 amino acids. DNA of the CDR3: TGTGCCAGCAGCCTCCGGGACAGGGTTGATCAGGAAAAACTGTTTTTT. Translation gives CASSLRDRVDQEKLFF.

With respect to this clone: The sample holds other DNA sequences that translate to the same CDR3. The CDR3 reads CASSYGTSYEQYF. The CDR3 DNA reads as TGTGCCAGCAGTTACGGGACAAGTTACGAGCAGTACTTC. The J gene is TRBJ2-7, the V gene TRBV6-5; a weak D match, TRBD1 (6 bases). This CDR3 spans 13 amino acids. Between the trimmed V and J ends, which lost 2 bases and 4 bases, there was a span of 9 bases. Germline loops: CDR1 MNHEY, CDR2 SVGAGI.

The chain joins TRBV10-3 to TRBJ1-1, with TRBD1 identical over 7 bases. Germline V lookup: CDR1 ENHRY, CDR2 SYGVKD. The CDR3 consists of 13 residues. The trim removed 7 bases at V and 1 base at J, leaving 3 bases unmatched. The DNA for the CDR3 is TGTGCCATCATAGGGACAGAGAACACTGAAGCTTTCTTT. Its protein is CAIIGTENTEAFF.

The chain links TRBV5-1 to TRBJ1-2, with D tentatively TRBD1 (6 bases). Germline V gives CDR1 SGHRS, CDR2 YFSETQ. The CDR3 consists of 12 residues. V was cut by 5 bases and J by 12 bases, with 17 bases left in between. CDR3 sequence reads: CASRSGQTGHTF. CDR3 sequence (DNA): TGCGCCAGCAGATCCGGACAGACGGGCCACACCTTC.

The chain combines TRBV5-4 with TRBJ2-1; 9 bases align to TRBD1. The CDR3 has 13 amino acids. Trimming cost V 4 bases and J 15 bases; bases outside gene matches: 11. Germline V gene data show CDR1 as SGHNT and CDR2 as YYREEE (reference sequence). The chain's CDR3 is CASSPDRGTPTFF. In DNA form, the CDR3 reads TGTGCCAGCAGCCCGGACAGGGGAACCCCCACGTTCTTC.

The CDR3 coding sequence is TGTGCCAGCGGGACTAGTATCGGGGAGCTGTTTTTT. Protein product: CASGTSIGELFF. J is TRBJ2-2 and V is TRBV2; 8 bases map to TRBD2. There are 12 residues in the CDR3. CDR1 is SNHLY, CDR2 FYNNEI, per germline. J was trimmed by 7 bases and V by 8 bases; bases with no gene match: 3. Full variable domain (outside the CDR3, taken from reference TRBV2 and TRBJ2-2): EPEVTQTPSHQVTQMGQEVILRCVPISNHLYFYWYRQILGQKVEFLVSFYNNEISEKSEIFDDQFSVERPDGSNFTLKIRSTKLEDSAMYFCASGTSIGELFFGEGSRLTVL.

The chain has TRBV2 and TRBJ2-2; 7 bases line up with TRBD1. Germline V gene sequence: CDR1 SNHLY, CDR2 FYNNEI. CDR3 size: 16 residues. V shed 6 bases and J 3 bases; nucleotides not matched to a gene: 10. The CDR3 sequence is CASRDRVVRDTGELFF. CDR3 bases: TGTGCCAGCAGAGACAGGGTAGTAAGGGACACCGGGGAGCTGTTTTTT.

V and J are TRBV5-4 and TRBJ1-1, with D possibly TRBD1 on 5 matching bases. Trimming removed 0 bases at V and 3 bases at J, with 6 bases between. The germline V gene encodes CDR1 SGHNT and CDR2 YYREEE (reference sequence). There are 13 residues in the CDR3. CDR3 amino acids: CASSLGGDTEAFF. Written as DNA, the CDR3 is TGTGCCAGCAGCTTGGGGGGGGACACTGAAGCTTTCTTT.

The chain couples TRBV4-1 to TRBJ2-5; 9 bases line up with TRBD1. The CDR3 consists of 17 residues. Looked up from germline, CDR1 is MGHRA and CDR2 is YSYEKL. The trim removed 4 bases at V and 0 bases at J, leaving 9 bases unmatched. The CDR3 DNA is TGCGCCAGCAGCCCCTTCCCGGGACAGGGAAACCAAGAGACCCAGTACTTC. Translating it yields CASSPFPGQGNQETQYF.